One and the same sample provided the 19 T cell receptor beta chains below, sequenced in a study of blood T cells in healthy people across ages (dated by TCRdb to the mid-2010s). Library preparation used 5' RACE. The sequencer was an Illumina HiSeq 2500. A second about 7 to 11 cycle PCR used a sample-barcoded 5' primer and a J-beta primer mix. The public reads were run again by TCRdb, first through fastp at Q25 and then through MiXCR, and only productive beta chains were kept. All rows with the same CDR3 protein become a single entry with the most common DNA and genes. The sample profile shows around 800,000 distinct CDR3 sequences; more than 40% of them were found once. Roughly 19% of the sample lies in the top ten. The specimen was blood. These TCRs come from a man in his 60s in good health.

This clonotype was seen a handful of times. The chain recombines TRBV4-3 with TRBJ2-5, with D unresolved. Germline V lookup: CDR1 LGHNA, CDR2 YSLEER. The V end was cut by 0 bases, the J end by 11 bases, with 13 bases between. The CDR3 loop spans 13 amino acids. Here the CDR3 reads CASSQDLRNGQYF. The CDR3, as DNA: TGCGCCAGCAGCCAAGATCTTAGGAATGGGCAGTACTTC.

The chain couples TRBV7-9 to TRBJ2-1; possible D gene TRBD1, 5 bases. Germline lookup yields CDR1 SEHNR and CDR2 FQNEAQ (reference sequence). The CDR3 totals 18 residues. V lost 5 bases and J lost 6, with 26 bases in between. The CDR3 protein is CASSPRQGTLDKGNEQFF. CDR3 nucleotides: TGTGCCAGCAGCCCCCGTCAGGGAACCCTCGATAAGGGCAATGAGCAGTTCTTC.

V usage is TRBV6-2 or TRBV6-3 and J usage is TRBJ2-1; 13 nucleotides line up with TRBD2. The junction had 9 bases not matched to a gene; V was cut back by 4 bases and J by 9 bases. The CDR3 consists of 16 residues. Looked up from germline, CDR1 is MNHEY and CDR2 is SVGEGT. DNA for the CDR3: TGTGCCAGCAGTTTGGGACTAGCGGGGAATTGGGGTGAGCAGTTCTTC. As protein: CASSLGLAGNWGEQFF.

V is TRBV20-1 and J is TRBJ2-2; D might be TRBD2 (5 bases). This CDR3 is built from 14 residues. Per germline, CDR1 DFQATT and CDR2 SNEGSKA (reference sequence). V dropped 2 bases and J dropped 2 bases, with 9 bases sitting between them. CDR3 in DNA: TGCAGTGCTAGACCCAGCGGAAACACCGGGGAGCTGTTTTTT. Translating it yields CSARPSGNTGELFF.

This chain joins TRBV20-1 and TRBJ2-3; D remains unclear. CDR1 is DFQATT and CDR2 is SNEGSKA in the germline V gene (reference sequence). The CDR3 length is 17 residues. Trimming removed 1 base from V and 3 bases from J, with 20 bases in between. CDR3 region: CSARAVEVLTFTDTQYF. CDR3 nucleotides: TGCAGTGCTAGAGCTGTAGAGGTCCTCACGTTTACAGATACGCAGTATTTT.

The chain combines TRBV20-1 with TRBJ1-1; D gene unclear. Germline CDR1 and CDR2: DFQATT and SNEGSKA (reference sequence). This CDR3 spans 11 amino acids. V was cut by 4 bases and J by 8 bases, with 11 bases left in between. In DNA, the CDR3 is TGCAGTGCTACCCCGCGGGGAGAAGCTTTCTTT. It yields the protein CSATPRGEAFF.

The J gene is TRBJ2-7, the V gene TRBV6-5; 8 bases fit TRBD2. V shed 6 bases and J 2 bases; nucleotides not matched to a gene: 9. Germline values: CDR1 MNHEY, CDR2 SVGAGI. CDR3 size: 15 residues. The CDR3 DNA reads as TGTGCCAGCAGGGATTGGGAAGCGGGGGCCTACGAGCAGTACTTC. Amino acids: CASRDWEAGAYEQYF.

The genes are TRBV19 and TRBJ2-1; TRBD1 is a possible D gene (6 bases). This CDR3 region has 12 residues. Trimming left V 6 bases short and J 11 bases short, with 14 bases between. In germline, CDR1 is LNHDA, CDR2 SQIVND (reference sequence). CDR3 coding DNA: TGTGCCAGTAGCACACAGGGTTATCAGCAGTTCTTC. Protein: CASSTQGYQQFF.

The chain has TRBV4-1 and TRBJ2-1; 10 nucleotides align to TRBD2. V gave up 0 bases and J gave up 5 bases; unmatched junction bases: 16. CDR3 length: 20 amino acids. Germline CDR1 is MGHRA and CDR2 is YSYEKL. Here the CDR3 DNA reads TGCGCCAGCAGCCAAGAACCCCGCAGCAAAACTAGCGGGGCCCACAATGAGCAGTTCTTC. Translated: CASSQEPRSKTSGAHNEQFF.

V is TRBV6-2 or TRBV6-3 and J is TRBJ2-7, with TRBD2 identical over 12 bases. The ends lost 5 bases at V and 3 bases at J; junction bases unmatched: 5. The CDR3 has 15 amino acids. In germline, CDR1 is MNHEY, CDR2 SVGEGT. CDR3 loop: CASSLGLAGNYEQYF. The CDR3 DNA sequence: TGTGCCAGCAGTCTAGGACTAGCGGGGAACTACGAGCAGTACTTC.

This sequence joins TRBV3-1 and TRBJ2-7; tentative D call: TRBD1 (6 bases). The length of the CDR3 is 16 residues. Trimming cost V 4 bases and J 2 bases, with 18 bases left between them. The V gene's germline CDR1 is LGHDT and CDR2 YNNKEL (reference sequence). The CDR3 nucleotides read TGTGCCAGCAGCCCGTCCCCATACAGGGCCCCCTACGAGCAGTACTTC. Encoded protein: CASSPSPYRAPYEQYF.

The chain carries TRBV2 and TRBJ2-7; D is perhaps TRBD1 (6 bases). This CDR3 region has 14 residues. Per germline, CDR1 SNHLY and CDR2 FYNNEI. Trimming cost V 6 bases and J 4 bases, with 16 bases left between them. CDR3 in amino acids: CASRKVDSGYEQYF. For the CDR3, the DNA is TGTGCCAGCAGGAAGGTGGACAGTGGATACGAGCAGTACTTC.

The genes are TRBV21-1 and TRBJ2-1; the table's TRBD1 call for D was not verified on the DNA. TRBV21-1 is annotated as a pseudogene. The CDR3 extends over 16 amino acids. In DNA form, the CDR3 reads TGTGCCAGCAGCAAAGCTCGGGACAGGGGGACTAATGAGCAGTTCTTC. It yields the protein CASSKARDRGTNEQFF.

This sequence joins TRBV20-1 and TRBJ1-4; 9 nucleotides align to TRBD1. This CDR3 is 15 amino acids long. V shed 3 bases, J shed 5 bases, and the junction held 7 bases outside the gene matches. From germline, CDR1 is DFQATT and CDR2 SNEGSKA (reference sequence). CDR3 sequence reads: CSARDRGLNNEKLFF. CDR3 DNA sequence: TGCAGTGCTAGGGACAGGGGCCTTAACAATGAAAAACTGTTTTTT.

This chain links TRBV20-1 with TRBJ2-2; TRBD1 matches at 7 bases. The CDR3 totals 14 residues. J lost 5 bases, V lost 4 bases, and 7 bases had no gene match. Germline V gene sequence: CDR1 DFQATT, CDR2 SNEGSKA (reference sequence). The CDR3 DNA reads TGCAGTGCTAAACCGGGACAGATGACCGGGGAGCTGTTTTTT. As protein: CSAKPGQMTGELFF.

This clonotype was counted only a few times. The chain combines TRBV14 with TRBJ2-5; TRBD1 matches 9 bases. The J call could be wrong; TRBJ2-7 is a better fit for the DNA end. The CDR3 sequence is 13 residues long. Germline V gene sequence: CDR1 SGHDN, CDR2 FVKESK. CDR3 DNA: TGTGCCAGCAGCCCCGACAGGGGGATCGAGCAGTACTTC. This codes for CASSPDRGIEQYF.

This clonotype was seen a few times. This chain uses TRBV27 with TRBJ2-7, with a possible D match to TRBD1 (6 bases). CDR3 size: 14 residues. Trimming took off 5 bases at V and 2 bases at J, with 13 bases between the two ends. Germline V gives CDR1 MNHEY, CDR2 SMNVEV (reference sequence). The CDR3 sequence is CASSRTASTYEQYF. The CDR3 DNA reads TGTGCCAGCAGTAGGACAGCGTCTACCTACGAGCAGTACTTC.

As regards this clonotype: A much larger clone lies one base from this, so it may be a read error. This rearrangement joins TRBV28 to TRBJ2-1; 7 bases match TRBD1. Trimming at V came to 6 bases and at J to 10 bases, leaving 15 bases not matched to a gene. CDR1 and CDR2 (germline): MDHEN, SYDVKM. This CDR3 region has 15 residues. The CDR3 DNA reads TGTGCCAGCAGCAAATCCGGGACAGTCTCCTACGAGCAGTTCTTC. Translation: CASSKSGTVSYEQFF.

The chain has TRBV28 and TRBJ2-6, with 9 positions matching TRBD1. Trimming at V came to 4 bases and at J to 4 bases, leaving 8 bases not matched to a gene. Germline values: CDR1 MDHEN, CDR2 SYDVKM. The CDR3 consists of 17 residues. The CDR3 bases are TGTGCCAGCAGTTCGCCCAGGACAGGGGTCGGGGCCAACGTCCTGACTTTC. Encoded protein: CASSSPRTGVGANVLTF.